This TCR beta chain stems from a study of blood T cell repertoires in COVID-19. Study-level information: Acute and convalescent COVID-19 samples came from the United States, Italy and Spain. The analysed material was cDNA or gDNA that came from T cells, B-cell-depleted T cells, or PBMCs.

This clone was seen only a few times. Original methodology: Amplification of reference gene primers was used by the study to estimate nucleated cell counts. The method was immunoSEQ multiplex PCR; TCRdb's version includes in-frame clones alone and lacks a portion of them. The DNA was the basis for D and trimming; V, J and clone size are from that table. Of fewer than 300,000 clones listed, over 65% were seen once; the top ten hold about 3.5%. The source of this sequence is an elderly woman with acute or convalescent COVID-19. Specimen: peripheral blood.

The CDR3 sequence: CASSRQMANTEAFF. The CDR3 DNA reads TGCGCCAGCAGCCGACAGATGGCTAACACTGAAGCTTTCTTT. The J gene is TRBJ1-1, the V gene TRBV5-1, with TRBD1 as a possible D gene (5 bases). The V end was cut by 4 bases, the J end by 2 bases, with 12 bases between. The CDR3 sequence is 14 residues long. CDR1 is SGHRS and CDR2 is YFSETQ in the germline V gene.